These T cell receptor beta chains were read from a single sample in a study of cytotoxic CD8 clonotypes in ibrutinib-treated CLL. Only in-frame clones appear in the TCRdb table, and some are missing; sequencing was by immunoSEQ multiplex PCR. The table shows about 130,000 clones, with roughly three quarters occurring only once. The sample consisted of PBMCs, taken after 12 months of ibrutinib treatment. Receptor source: a human donor with chronic lymphocytic leukemia. The CDR3 runs from the conserved cysteine through the conserved F or W. Each record gives: clone size, CDR3 length, D gene, J gene, V gene, CDR3 protein, CDR3 DNA. D genes are given only for firm matches. The listing skips clone size in some rows; elsewhere it reads once, few, many or a size class.

NA,18,NA,TRBJ2-6,TRBV6-1,CASSEPAGRGSGANVLTF,TGTGCCAGCAGTGAACCGGCAGGAAGGGGATCTGGGGCCAACGTCCTGACTTTC
NA,13,NA,TRBJ1-4,TRBV30,CAWTGAANEKLFF,TGTGCCTGGACAGGGGCGGCTAATGAAAAACTGTTTTTT
few,13,NA,TRBJ2-2,TRBV6-1,CASSVEGPGELFF,TGTGCCAGCAGTGTTGAGGGCCCCGGGGAGCTGTTTTTT
NA,11,NA,TRBJ2-5,TRBV30,CAGSGGETQYF,TGTGCCGGGTCAGGGGGGGAGACCCAGTACTTC
once,15,NA,TRBJ2-7,TRBV5-1,CASSSTGPGPYEQYF,TGCGCCAGCAGCTCTACGGGACCCGGGCCCTACGAGCAGTACTTC
NA,14,NA,TRBJ1-4,TRBV28,CASSLLQGREKLFF,TGTGCCAGCAGTTTACTTCAGGGCCGTGAAAAACTGTTTTTT
NA,15,TRBD1,TRBJ2-1,TRBV7-2,CASRSRDRGYNEQFF,TGTGCCAGCAGATCCCGGGACAGGGGATACAATGAGCAGTTCTTC
few,13,TRBD2,TRBJ2-7,TRBV7-6,CASGTSPSYEQYF,TGTGCCAGCGGGACTAGCCCATCCTACGAGCAGTACTTC
NA,16,NA,TRBJ1-1,TRBV12-5,CASGYAPGPMNTEAFF,TGTGCTAGTGGCTACGCCCCCGGACCGATGAACACTGAAGCTTTCTTT
NA,14,NA,TRBJ1-1,TRBV6-5,CASIAGQRNTEAFF,TGTGCCAGCATCGCAGGGCAGCGAAACACTGAAGCTTTCTTT
NA,15,TRBD1,TRBJ2-7,TRBV4-3,CASSQASGQGYEQYF,TGCGCCAGCAGCCAAGCGTCGGGACAGGGCTACGAGCAGTACTTC
NA,14,NA,TRBJ2-2,TRBV11-3,CASSLDTNTGELFF,TGTGCCAGCAGCTTAGATACGAACACCGGGGAGCTGTTTTTT
NA,16,NA,TRBJ1-5,TRBV7-8,CASSHGFGGIDQPQHF,TGTGCCAGCAGCCACGGTTTTGGAGGGATCGATCAGCCCCAGCATTTT
NA,21,TRBD2,TRBJ2-3,TRBV4-2,CASSQTGLAGGTPTLPDTQYF,TGTGCCAGCAGCCAGACGGGACTAGCGGGAGGGACTCCCACCCTCCCAGATACGCAGTATTTT
NA,16,TRBD2,TRBJ2-5,TRBV4-1,CASSQDVAGGLTSQYF,TGCGCCAGCAGCCAAGATGTAGCGGGTGGGCTGACTTCCCAGTACTTC
NA,15,NA,TRBJ2-7,TRBV5-1,CASSLGGTHSYEQYF,TGCGCCAGCAGCTTGGGGGGGACCCACTCCTACGAGCAGTACTTC
NA,13,NA,TRBJ2-7,TRBV2,CASSDRASYEQYF,TGTGCCAGCAGTGACAGGGCCTCCTACGAGCAGTACTTC
NA,12,NA,TRBJ2-1,TRBV27,CASSSRSDEQFF,TGTGCCAGCAGTTCTCGGTCGGATGAGCAGTTCTTC
NA,14,NA,TRBJ2-1,TRBV11-3,CASSFEGRNNEQFF,TGTGCCAGCAGCTTCGAGGGCAGAAACAATGAGCAGTTCTTC
once,14,NA,TRBJ2-7,TRBV2,CASSTPGQTYEQYF,TGTGCCAGCAGTACCCCCGGACAGACCTACGAGCAGTACTTC
NA,17,TRBD1,TRBJ2-5,TRBV5-6,CASSLGRGSLYQETQYF,TGTGCCAGCAGCTTGGGCAGGGGGTCCTTGTACCAAGAGACCCAGTACTTC
NA,15,NA,TRBJ2-2,TRBV11-1,CASKSSGLDTGELFF,TGTGCCAGCAAATCATCGGGTTTGGACACCGGGGAGCTGTTTTTT
NA,15,NA,TRBJ2-5,TRBV9,CASSVGGTHQETQYF,TGTGCCAGCAGCGTAGGTGGGACCCACCAAGAGACCCAGTACTTC
NA,14,NA,TRBJ1-1,TRBV19,CASRSGPLNTEAFF,TGTGCCAGTAGATCCGGGCCGTTGAACACTGAAGCTTTCTTT
NA,15,TRBD1,TRBJ1-1,TRBV10-3,CAISERDRGNTEAFF,TGTGCCATCAGTGAGAGGGACAGGGGGAACACTGAAGCTTTCTTT
NA,13,TRBD1,TRBJ1-2,TRBV12-5,CASGLGTGDGYTF,TGTGCTAGTGGTTTGGGGACAGGGGACGGCTACACCTTC
NA,14,NA,TRBJ1-5,TRBV29-1,CSVDVQGGGQPQHF,TGCAGCGTTGATGTTCAGGGAGGAGGTCAGCCCCAGCATTTT
NA,17,NA,TRBJ1-5,TRBV19,CASSIYRGAKASQPQHF,TGTGCCAGTAGTATATATCGGGGGGCCAAAGCAAGTCAGCCCCAGCATTTT
few,16,TRBD1,TRBJ1-1,TRBV19,CASSISGGVWNTEAFF,TGTGCCAGTAGTATTTCAGGGGGCGTGTGGAACACTGAAGCTTTCTTT
NA,14,NA,TRBJ1-5,TRBV28,CASRRWADSQPQHF,TGTGCCAGCAGGCGGTGGGCAGACAGTCAGCCCCAGCATTTT
NA,17,NA,TRBJ2-7,TRBV4-1,CASSQDRHYHQTYEQYF,TGCGCCAGCAGCCAAGATCGGCACTACCACCAAACCTACGAGCAGTACTTC
NA,15,TRBD1,TRBJ1-2,TRBV18,CASSPGQGASYGYTF,TGTGCCAGCTCACCGGGACAGGGGGCAAGCTATGGCTACACCTTC
NA,12,TRBD1,TRBJ2-7,TRBV5-4,CASSYPGTAASF,TGTGCCAGCAGTTACCCCGGGACAGCCGCCTCCTTC
once,16,NA,TRBJ1-1,TRBV4-3,CASSSRFVSGVTEAFF,TGCGCCAGCAGCTCTCGATTTGTGTCAGGGGTCACTGAAGCTTTCTTT
NA,13,TRBD1,TRBJ2-7,TRBV7-2,CASSSNRGYEQYF,TGTGCCAGCAGCTCAAACAGGGGCTACGAGCAGTACTTC
NA,15,TRBD1,TRBJ2-7,TRBV19,CASSMGRQGGYEQYF,TGTGCCAGTAGTATGGGGCGACAGGGGGGCTACGAGCAGTACTTC
few,16,NA,TRBJ2-3,TRBV11-3,CASSQVGDAEGDTQYF,TGTGCCAGCAGCCAGGTTGGGGACGCCGAGGGTGATACGCAGTATTTT
NA,15,NA,TRBJ2-7,TRBV6-1,CASTKEPGYSYEQYF,TGTGCCAGCACCAAAGAACCGGGGTACTCCTACGAGCAGTACTTC
once,15,NA,TRBJ2-1,TRBV6-1,CASSSGPSSYNEQFF,TGTGCCAGCAGTTCCGGGCCCTCATCCTACAATGAGCAGTTCTTC
once,13,NA,TRBJ2-4,TRBV29-1,CSVSGIAKNIQYF,TGCAGCGTTTCAGGGATAGCCAAAAACATTCAGTACTTC
NA,14,NA,TRBJ1-5,TRBV18,CASSPSRANQPQHF,TGTGCCAGCTCTCCCTCCCGGGCCAATCAGCCCCAGCATTTT